These 8 T cell receptor beta chains originate from one sample sequenced in a study of cytomegalovirus exposure and HLA in healthy donors (TCRdb year 2017). Libraries came from the immunoSEQ multiplex PCR assay. A mixture of 60 forward primers for TCR Vbeta segments and 13 reverse primers for TCR Jbeta segments was used in the multiplex PCR. The immuneACCESS repertoire file appears here via TCRdb, limited to in-frame rearrangements. These files lack a portion of the clones; in checked studies, under half of the deficit traces to unresolved V genes, and the cause of the others is not known. This sample is represented by 170,000 or so clones; roughly 87% of them were singletons. The ten largest clonotypes hold 1.5% to 2% of the sample. Specimen: PBMCs. These receptors were obtained from a man in his forties or fifties in good health and CMV-seronegative.

A remark on this clone: As the CDR3 is not closed by the conserved phenylalanine or tryptophan, this likely results from a read error. The rearrangement joins TRBV6-5 to TRBJ1-5; D call uncertain. V was pared by 3 bases and J by 1 base, with 10 bases between. The CDR3 runs 15 residues. Looked up from germline, CDR1 is MNHEY and CDR2 is SVGAGI. CDR3 loop: CASSYRRESNQPQHI. CDR3 in DNA: TGTGCCAGCAGTTATAGGAGGGAAAGCAATCAGCCCCAGCATATT.

V is TRBV5-3 and J is TRBJ1-4; 8 bases map to TRBD1. TRBV5-3 is classed as an ORF, of uncertain function. Trimming at V came to 3 bases and at J to 8 bases, leaving 9 bases not matched to a gene. The CDR3 has 15 residues. CDR3 in DNA: TGTGCCAGAAGCTGGAGACAGGGGATATTCGAAAAACTGTTTTTT. Amino acids: CARSWRQGIFEKLFF.

The chain employs TRBV5-1 and TRBJ2-3; 8 positions match TRBD2. The germline V gene encodes CDR1 SGHRS and CDR2 YFSETQ. This CDR3 comprises 16 residues. V lost 4 bases and J lost 2; bases outside the gene matches: 9. The CDR3 here is CASSRSLAGATDTQYF. CDR3 in DNA: TGCGCCAGCAGCAGAAGTCTAGCGGGTGCCACAGATACGCAGTATTTT.

The gene calls are TRBV19 and TRBJ2-4, with D unclear. The germline V gene encodes CDR1 LNHDA and CDR2 SQIVND (reference sequence). V lost 5 bases and J 0 bases, leaving 8 bases between the germline ends. The CDR3 contains 14 residues. DNA for the CDR3: TGTGCCAGTAGTGCGATCCTAGCCAAAAACATTCAGTACTTC. It codes for CASSAILAKNIQYF.

This clone was detected a few times. Here the CDR3 DNA reads TGTGCCAGCAGTGACCCCCGCACCAGCTACGAGCAGTACTTC. Its translation is CASSDPRTSYEQYF. The chain couples TRBV2 to TRBJ2-7; D is undetermined. Germline assignment: CDR1 SNHLY and CDR2 FYNNEI. This CDR3 is 14 amino acids long. V lost 3 bases and J 3 bases, leaving 12 bases between the germline ends.

The chain's CDR3 is CSASPTYGYTF. CDR3 sequence (DNA): TGCAGTGCTAGTCCAACATATGGCTACACCTTC. The chain uses TRBV20-1 and TRBJ1-2, with unresolved D. Germline CDR1 and CDR2: DFQATT and SNEGSKA (reference sequence). Trimming took 3 bases from V and 5 from J, leaving 7 bases between them. This CDR3 is 11 amino acids long.

The rearrangement joins TRBV10-1 to TRBJ2-3, with 15 bases matching TRBD2. The V segment lost 5 bases and the J segment 2 bases; nucleotides outside the gene matches: 11. CDR1 WNHNN and CDR2 SYGVQD come from the germline V gene (reference sequence). The CDR3 consists of 19 residues. This CDR3 reads CASSLAGTSGGPDTDTQYF. For the CDR3, the DNA is TGCGCCAGCAGTCTGGCCGGGACTAGCGGGGGGCCCGACACAGATACGCAGTATTTT.

The rearrangement uses TRBV7-2 and TRBJ1-1; perhaps TRBD1 as D (6 bases). This CDR3 has 16 amino acids. Looked up from germline, CDR1 is SGHTA and CDR2 is FQGNSA. The germline V and J ends were trimmed by 5 bases and 6 bases, with 22 bases remaining between them. CDR3 sequence: CASSPSRRGGAPEAFF. The CDR3 nucleotides read TGTGCCAGCAGCCCTTCCCGCCGAGGGGGGGCCCCTGAAGCTTTCTTT.